This TCR beta chain derives from a study of T-cell memory formation after mild COVID-19. Overall study findings and caveats: Day 15 to 85 contractors were CD4/CD8 balanced; later expanders leaned CD4+. Within pre-infection memory, some responding clones were found, suggesting cross-reactive memory joined. Contracting clones localized mainly to CM and EM when CD4+ and mainly to EMRA when CD8+.

This clonotype was recorded many times. Antigen: not known. Researchers used 5'RACE with constant-segment primers to make TCR alpha and TCR beta cDNA libraries that carry sample barcodes and UMIs. TCRdb independently ran MiXCR on the 5' RACE reads; one entry per CDR3 protein. Of 80,000 to 130,000 distinct CDR3 sequences listed, approximately 12% are singletons. Trimming removed 6 bases from V and 1 base from J; junction bases left unmatched: 5. CDR3 length: 15 amino acids. Per the germline V gene, CDR1 is MNHEY and CDR2 is SVGEGT. This TCR came from a man aged 18 to 30 who had mild COVID-19 (a few samples of this study predate the infection). Cell type and time point are not known. J is TRBJ2-1 and V is TRBV6-2 or TRBV6-3, with 8 bases aligning to TRBD1. Sample: PBMCs or a T cell subset sorted from them (not recorded which). The CDR3 region is CASSSTGGSYNEQFF. CDR3 nucleotides: TGTGCCAGCAGCTCAACAGGGGGATCCTACAATGAGCAGTTCTTC.